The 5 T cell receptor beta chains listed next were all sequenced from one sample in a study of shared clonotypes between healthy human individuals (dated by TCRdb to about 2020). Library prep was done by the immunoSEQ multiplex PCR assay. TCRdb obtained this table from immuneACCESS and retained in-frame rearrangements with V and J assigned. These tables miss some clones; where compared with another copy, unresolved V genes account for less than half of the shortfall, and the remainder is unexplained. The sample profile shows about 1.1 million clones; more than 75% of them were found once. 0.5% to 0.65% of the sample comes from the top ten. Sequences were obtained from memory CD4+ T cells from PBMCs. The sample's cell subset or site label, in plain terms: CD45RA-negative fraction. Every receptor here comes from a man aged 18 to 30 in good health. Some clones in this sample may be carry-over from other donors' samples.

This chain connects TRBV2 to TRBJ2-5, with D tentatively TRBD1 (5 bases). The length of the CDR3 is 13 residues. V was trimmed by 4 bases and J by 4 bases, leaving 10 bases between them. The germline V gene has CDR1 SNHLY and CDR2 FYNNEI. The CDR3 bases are TGTGCCAGCAGTGGGCAGGGCCCAGAGACCCAGTACTTC. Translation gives CASSGQGPETQYF.

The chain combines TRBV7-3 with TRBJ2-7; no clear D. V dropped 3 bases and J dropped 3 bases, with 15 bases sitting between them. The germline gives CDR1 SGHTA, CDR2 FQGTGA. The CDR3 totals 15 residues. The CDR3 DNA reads TGTGCCAGCAGCTTCTTGAACTCCCAAAACTACGAGCAGTACTTC. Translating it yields CASSFLNSQNYEQYF.

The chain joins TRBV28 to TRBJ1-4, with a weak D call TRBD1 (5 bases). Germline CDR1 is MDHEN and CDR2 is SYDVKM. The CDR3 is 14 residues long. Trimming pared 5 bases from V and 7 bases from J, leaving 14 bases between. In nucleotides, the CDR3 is TGTGCCAGCAGTCAGACGGGGGGAGGTGAAAAACTGTTTTTT. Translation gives CASSQTGGGEKLFF.

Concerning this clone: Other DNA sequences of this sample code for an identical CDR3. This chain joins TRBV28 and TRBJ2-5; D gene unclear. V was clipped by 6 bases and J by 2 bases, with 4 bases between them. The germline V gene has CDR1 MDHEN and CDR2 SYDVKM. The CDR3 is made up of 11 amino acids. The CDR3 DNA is TGTGCCAGCAGCCTGCAAGAGACCCAGTACTTC. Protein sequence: CASSLQETQYF.

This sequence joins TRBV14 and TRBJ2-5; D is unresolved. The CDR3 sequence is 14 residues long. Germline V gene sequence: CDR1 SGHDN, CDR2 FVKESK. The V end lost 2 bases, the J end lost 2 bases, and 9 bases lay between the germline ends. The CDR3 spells CASSQTLTQETQYF. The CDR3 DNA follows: TGTGCCAGCAGCCAAACGCTTACACAAGAGACCCAGTACTTC.